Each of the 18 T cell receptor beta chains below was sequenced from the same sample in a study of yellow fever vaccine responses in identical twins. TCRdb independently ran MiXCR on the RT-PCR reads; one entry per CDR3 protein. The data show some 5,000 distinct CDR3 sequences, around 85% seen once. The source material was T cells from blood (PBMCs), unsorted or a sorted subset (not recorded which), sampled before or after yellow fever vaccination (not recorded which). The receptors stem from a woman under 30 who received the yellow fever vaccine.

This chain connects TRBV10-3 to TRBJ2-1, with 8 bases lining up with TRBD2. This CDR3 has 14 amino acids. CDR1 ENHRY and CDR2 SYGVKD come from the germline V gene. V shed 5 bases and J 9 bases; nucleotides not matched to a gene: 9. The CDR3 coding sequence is TGTGCCATCAGTCATGCGGGGGGAGAGGTTGAGCAGTTCTTC. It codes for CAISHAGGEVEQFF.

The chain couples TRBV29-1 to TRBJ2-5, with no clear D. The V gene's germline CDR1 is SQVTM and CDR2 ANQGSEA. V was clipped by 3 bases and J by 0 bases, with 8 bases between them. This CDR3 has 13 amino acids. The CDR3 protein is CSVENPYQETQYF. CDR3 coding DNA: TGCAGCGTTGAGAACCCGTACCAAGAGACCCAGTACTTC.

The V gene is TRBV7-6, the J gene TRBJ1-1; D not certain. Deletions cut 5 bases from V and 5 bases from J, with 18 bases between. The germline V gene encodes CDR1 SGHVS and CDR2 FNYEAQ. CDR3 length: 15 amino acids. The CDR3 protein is CASSPSVRGWTEAFF. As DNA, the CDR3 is TGTGCCAGCAGCCCGTCGGTTCGGGGTTGGACTGAAGCTTTCTTT.

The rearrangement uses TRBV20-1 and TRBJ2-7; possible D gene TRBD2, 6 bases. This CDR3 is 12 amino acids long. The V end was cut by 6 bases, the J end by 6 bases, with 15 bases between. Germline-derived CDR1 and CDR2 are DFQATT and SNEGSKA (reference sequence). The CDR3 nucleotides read TGCAGTGCCGAACATCTGGAGGGCGAGCAGTACTTC. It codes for CSAEHLEGEQYF.

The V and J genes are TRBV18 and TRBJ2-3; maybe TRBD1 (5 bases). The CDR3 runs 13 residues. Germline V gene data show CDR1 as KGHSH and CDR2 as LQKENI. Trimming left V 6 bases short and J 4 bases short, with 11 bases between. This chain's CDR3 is CASSRQPADTQYF. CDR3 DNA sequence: TGTGCCAGCTCGCGACAGCCAGCAGATACGCAGTATTTT. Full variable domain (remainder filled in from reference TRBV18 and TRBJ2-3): NAGVMQNPRHLVRRRGQEARLRCSPMKGHSHVYWYRQLPEEGLKFMVYLQKENIIDESGMPKERFSAEFPKEGPSILRIQQVVRGDSAAYFCASSRQPADTQYFGPGTRLTVL.

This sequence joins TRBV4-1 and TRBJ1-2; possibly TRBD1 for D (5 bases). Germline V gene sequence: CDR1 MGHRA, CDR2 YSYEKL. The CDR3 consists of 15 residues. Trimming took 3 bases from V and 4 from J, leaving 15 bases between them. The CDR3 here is CASSQGNRDFYGYTF. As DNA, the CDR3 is TGCGCCAGCAGCCAGGGCAACCGGGACTTCTATGGCTACACCTTC.

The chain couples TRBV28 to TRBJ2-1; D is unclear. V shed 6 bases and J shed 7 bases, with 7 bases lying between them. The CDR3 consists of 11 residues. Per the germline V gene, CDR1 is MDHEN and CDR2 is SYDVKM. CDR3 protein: CASRLYNEQFF. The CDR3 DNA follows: TGTGCCAGCAGATTGTATAATGAGCAGTTCTTC.

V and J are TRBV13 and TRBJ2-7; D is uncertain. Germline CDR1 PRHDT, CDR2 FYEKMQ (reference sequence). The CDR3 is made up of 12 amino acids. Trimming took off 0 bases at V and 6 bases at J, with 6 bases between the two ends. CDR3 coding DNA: TGTGCCAGCAGCTTAGGAACACTCGAGCAGTACTTC. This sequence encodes CASSLGTLEQYF.

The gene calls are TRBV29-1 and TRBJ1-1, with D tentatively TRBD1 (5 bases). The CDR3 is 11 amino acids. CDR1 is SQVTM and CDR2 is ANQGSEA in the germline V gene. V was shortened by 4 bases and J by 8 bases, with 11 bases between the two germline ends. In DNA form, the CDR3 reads TGCAGCGTTGTGGGGGGGACCGAAGCTTTCTTT. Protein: CSVVGGTEAFF.

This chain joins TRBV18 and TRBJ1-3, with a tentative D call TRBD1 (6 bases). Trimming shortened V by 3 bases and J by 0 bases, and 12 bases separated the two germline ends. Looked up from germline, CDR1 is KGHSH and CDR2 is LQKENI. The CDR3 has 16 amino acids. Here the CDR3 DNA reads TGTGCCAGCTCACCTCGACAGGTGATCTCTGGAAACACCATATATTTT. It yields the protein CASSPRQVISGNTIYF.

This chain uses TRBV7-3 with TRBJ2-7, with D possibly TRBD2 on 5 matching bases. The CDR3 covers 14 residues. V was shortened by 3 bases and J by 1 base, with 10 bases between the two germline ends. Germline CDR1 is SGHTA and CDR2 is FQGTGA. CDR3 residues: CASSLSGDSYEQYF. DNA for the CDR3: TGTGCCAGCAGCTTGTCCGGGGATTCCTACGAGCAGTACTTC.

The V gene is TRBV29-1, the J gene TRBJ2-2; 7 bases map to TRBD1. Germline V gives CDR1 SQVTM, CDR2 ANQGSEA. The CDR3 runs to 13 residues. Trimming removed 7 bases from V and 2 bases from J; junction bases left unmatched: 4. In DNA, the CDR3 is TGCAGCGGTCGGGACAGCAACACCGGGGAGCTGTTTTTT. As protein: CSGRDSNTGELFF.

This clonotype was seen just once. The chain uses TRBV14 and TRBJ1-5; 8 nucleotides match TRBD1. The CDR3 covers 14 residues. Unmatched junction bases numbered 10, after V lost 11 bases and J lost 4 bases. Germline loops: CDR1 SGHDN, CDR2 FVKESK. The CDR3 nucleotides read TGTGCCTACATAGGACAGGGTAAGAATCAGCCCCAGCATTTT. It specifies CAYIGQGKNQPQHF.

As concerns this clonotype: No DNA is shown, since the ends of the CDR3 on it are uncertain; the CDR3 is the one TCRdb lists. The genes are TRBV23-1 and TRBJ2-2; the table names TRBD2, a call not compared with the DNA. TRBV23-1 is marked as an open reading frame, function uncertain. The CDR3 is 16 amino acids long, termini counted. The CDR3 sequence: CASSGRRASEPGSCFF.

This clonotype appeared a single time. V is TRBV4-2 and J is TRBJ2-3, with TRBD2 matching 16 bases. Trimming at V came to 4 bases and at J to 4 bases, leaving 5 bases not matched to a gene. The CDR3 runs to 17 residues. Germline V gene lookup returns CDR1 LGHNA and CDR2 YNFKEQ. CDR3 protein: CASSPGLAGGVADTQYF. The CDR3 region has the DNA TGTGCCAGCAGCCCGGGACTAGCGGGAGGGGTTGCAGATACGCAGTATTTT.

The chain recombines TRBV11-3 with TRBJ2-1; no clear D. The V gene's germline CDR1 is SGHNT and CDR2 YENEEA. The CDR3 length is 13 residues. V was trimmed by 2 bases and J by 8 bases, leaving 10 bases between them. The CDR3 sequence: CASSLSSLYEQFF. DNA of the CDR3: TGTGCCAGCAGCTTATCCAGCCTCTATGAGCAGTTCTTC.

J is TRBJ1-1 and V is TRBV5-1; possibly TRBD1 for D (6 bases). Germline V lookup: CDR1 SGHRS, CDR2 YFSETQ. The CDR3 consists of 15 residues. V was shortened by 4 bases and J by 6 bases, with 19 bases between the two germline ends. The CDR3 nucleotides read TGCGCCAGCAGCCCTCCGGACAGACCCCATTCTGAAGCTTTCTTT. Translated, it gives CASSPPDRPHSEAFF.

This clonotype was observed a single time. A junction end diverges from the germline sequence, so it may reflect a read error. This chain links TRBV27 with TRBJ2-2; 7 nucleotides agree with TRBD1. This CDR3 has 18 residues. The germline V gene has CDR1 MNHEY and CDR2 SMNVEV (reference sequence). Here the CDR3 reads CTSSHRDSGSANTGELFF. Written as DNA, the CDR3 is TGCACCAGCAGTCACCGGGACAGCGGCTCAGCGAACACCGGGGAGCTGTTTTTT.